This TCR beta chain was sequenced for a study of human T cells and chemical hapten exposure. Study background: An approximately 2 cm by approximately 2 cm inner upper arm patch received 2% DPC for sensitization. General observations from the study: Expanded TCR sets contained significantly more large CDR3 similarity clusters than controls.

One entry per CDR3 protein, called by TCRdb with MiXCR from the RACE reads. The sample contains approximately 400,000 distinct CDR3 sequences, nearly 5% of which appear only once. Time point specified: patch test 1, 2 weeks after DPC sensitization. As for treatment: therapeutic diphenylcyclopropenone sensitization with weekly scalp DPC. The CDR3 loop spans 14 amino acids. Trimming pared 4 bases from V and 3 bases from J, leaving 12 bases between. The germline V gene has CDR1 PRHDT and CDR2 FYEKMQ (reference sequence). This clonotype was detected ten times or more. Its antigen remains unidentified. The clonotype was recovered from a woman aged 45 to 65 with alopecia areata. Some clones in this sample may be carry-over from other donors' samples. The chain carries TRBV13 and TRBJ1-1, with a possible D match to TRBD1 (5 bases). The sequences come from whole blood, collected in connection with sensitization to the hapten diphenylcyclopropenone (DPC). The CDR3 DNA reads TGTGCCAGCAGCTCCAGGGAAGACGACACTGAAGCTTTCTTT. It translates to CASSSREDDTEAFF.